Ten or more counts support the clone carrying this TCR beta chain. Its antigen is not identified. These data originate in a study of regulatory T cells in long-lasting Graves disease. Study observations and caveats: Exclusively peripheral blood, rather than thyroid tissue, was studied. Persistent disease preferred TRBV28, TRBJ1-2 and TRBJ2-5; new disease, TRBV20-1 and TRBJ2-1.

The CDR3 is made up of 16 amino acids. CDR1 is MDHEN, CDR2 SYDVKM, per germline. V was trimmed by 6 bases and J by 4 bases, leaving 18 bases between them. Assembly of TCR beta libraries relied on iRepertoire HTBI primers together with Arm-PCR of CDR3 regions. Per the study methods: Detected in the samples were around 59 TRBV and 12 to 15 TRBJ segments. TCRdb reprocessed the multiplex PCR reads with MiXCR, giving one entry per CDR3 protein. The V and J calls reflect TCRdb's pipeline rather than the authors' work. The sample lists around 450,000 distinct CDR3 sequences, 20% to 25% seen once, with about 7% in the top ten. The time point denotes: persistent/refractory GD, antithyroid drugs over 5 years with positive TRAb. Extracted RNA from PBMCs served as the source of the TCR library. Tubes containing EDTA received about 9.4 milliliters of drawn peripheral blood.

This specimen was peripheral blood mononuclear cells (PBMCs), taken when the disease was refractory, from a patient treated with antithyroid drugs. The gene calls are TRBV28 and TRBJ1-4; the D is unclear. The sequence derives from a female donor with Graves disease. The CDR3, as DNA: TGTGCCAGCAGGCAAAAAGGGCCTAGGGTTAATGAAAAACTGTTTTTT. The encoded protein is CASRQKGPRVNEKLFF.